These 23 T cell receptor beta chains came from one sample sequenced in a study of T cell clusters in autoimmune cytopenias. TRB was amplified from about 250 ng of peripheral blood genomic DNA per sample. One tube held mixed TRB-A and TRB-B primer pools for touch-down PCR. TCRdb reprocessed the multiplex PCR reads; each CDR3 protein has one entry and no DNA is given. Its table records 800 to 950 distinct CDR3 sequences. The specimen was peripheral blood. These receptors originate from a human donor with an autoimmune cytopenia or autoimmune hepatitis (not recorded which).

Considering frequency, this clonotype is medium-sized (0.01 to 0.1%). The chain links TRBV5-1 to TRBJ2-7; TCRdb outputs TRBD1, but without DNA this stays unchecked. CDR3 length: 14 residues. CDR1 is SGHRS and CDR2 is YFSETQ in the germline V gene. CDR3: CASSPRSGDYEQYF.

Judged by frequency, this clonotype is medium-sized. The chain joins TRBV6-1 to TRBJ2-5; the TRBD1 assignment by TCRdb is unverifiable without DNA. The CDR3 runs to 12 residues. Germline V gene sequence: CDR1 MNHNS, CDR2 SASEGT. The chain's CDR3 is CASSVQGQTQYF.

The chain carries TRBV12-5 and TRBJ1-1; TCRdb indicates TRBD1, and absent DNA this call remains unverified. The CDR3 contains 13 residues. Looked up from germline, CDR1 is LGHNT and CDR2 is FRNRAP. CDR3 sequence reads: CASGLDRLSEAFF.

This clonotype is classed as medium-sized (0.01 to 0.1%) by frequency. The chain has TRBV19 and TRBJ2-3. Germline CDR1 and CDR2: LNHDA and SQIVND (reference sequence). CDR3 length: 11 amino acids. CDR3 in amino acids: CASSNSDTQYF.

The chain uses TRBV4-3 and TRBJ2-1; the TCRdb call, TRBD2, lacks DNA for checking. Germline lookup yields CDR1 LGHNA and CDR2 YSLEER. CDR3 size: 13 residues. The CDR3 sequence: CASSPGGYNEQFF.

Judged by frequency, this clonotype is large. This chain joins TRBV29-1 and TRBJ2-1; TCRdb names TRBD2, which stays unverified in the absence of DNA. Germline V gene data show CDR1 as SQVTM and CDR2 as ANQGSEA. The CDR3 runs 15 residues. CDR3 amino acids: CSVERPSGWDNEQFF.

Frequency places this clonotype as medium-sized. V gene TRBV29-1 combines with J gene TRBJ1-1; TCRdb picks TRBD1, but there is no DNA to check that call. Germline CDR1 reads SQVTM; CDR2 reads ANQGSEA. The CDR3 consists of 14 residues. This CDR3 is CSPQPRRGETEAFF.

This clonotype is deemed medium-sized by its frequency. The chain's CDR3 is CASSYYSGSSGNTIYF. This rearrangement joins TRBV14 to TRBJ1-3. CDR3 length equals 16 residues. Per the germline V gene, CDR1 is SGHDN and CDR2 is FVKESK. The full variable domain, with the rest looked up from reference TRBV14 and TRBJ1-3, is EAGVTQFPSHSVIEKGQTVTLRCDPISGHDNLYWYRRVMGKEIKFLLHFVKESKQDESGMPNNRFLAERTGGTYSTLKVQPAELEDSGVYFCASSYYSGSSGNTIYFGEGSWLTVV.

By frequency, this clonotype registers medium-sized. The rearrangement uses TRBV12-3 or TRBV12-4 and TRBJ1-4; TCRdb gives TRBD1 as the D gene, but with no DNA this cannot be confirmed. This CDR3 region has 15 residues. The CDR3 sequence: CASSRTGGAGEKLFF.

Considering frequency, this clonotype is large. The chain carries TRBV29-1 and TRBJ1-1; absent DNA, TCRdb's TRBD1 call cannot be checked. From germline, CDR1 is SQVTM and CDR2 ANQGSEA. This CDR3 has 15 amino acids. Here the CDR3 reads CSVEKGMGADTEAFF.

V is TRBV5-1 and J is TRBJ2-1; with no DNA, the TCRdb D assignment of TRBD1 cannot be verified. CDR1 is SGHRS, CDR2 YFSETQ, per germline. The CDR3 covers 13 residues. CDR3 sequence: CASAASGGNEQFF.

The J gene is TRBJ2-7, the V gene TRBV14; TCRdb proposes TRBD2, but this gene call is untestable without DNA. This CDR3 is built from 15 residues. Germline-derived CDR1 and CDR2 are SGHDN and FVKESK. CDR3 sequence reads: CASSRTSGSASEQYF.

This clonotype is called medium-sized based on its frequency. The chain links TRBV6-5 to TRBJ2-7; as DNA is missing, the TRBD2 call by TCRdb cannot be tested. The CDR3 extends over 15 amino acids. CDR1 and CDR2 from the germline V gene are MNHEY and SVGAGI. CDR3 loop: CASSYSSGLLNEQYF.

The chain combines TRBV7-9 with TRBJ1-3. The CDR3 consists of 15 residues. Per germline, CDR1 SEHNR and CDR2 FQNEAQ (reference sequence). The CDR3 sequence is CASSLAQGSGNTIYF.

This clonotype shows up as medium-sized by frequency. The CDR3 loop reads CSAGPGQGNNEQFF. The chain has TRBV20-1 and TRBJ2-1; TCRdb gives TRBD1 as the D gene, but with no DNA this cannot be confirmed. The CDR3 extends over 14 amino acids. Germline assignment: CDR1 DFQATT and CDR2 SNEGSKA (reference sequence).

This clonotype is medium-sized (0.01 to 0.1%) by frequency. This chain joins TRBV20-1 and TRBJ2-1; checking the TCRdb D call of TRBD1 is not possible without DNA. This CDR3 contains 12 residues. Germline CDR1 and CDR2: DFQATT and SNEGSKA (reference sequence). CDR3 residues: CSPTPGRDEQFF.

Measured by frequency, this clonotype is medium-sized. The chain is built from TRBV12-3 or TRBV12-4 and TRBJ2-7; TCRdb outputs TRBD2, but without DNA this stays unchecked. The CDR3 is 15 residues long. The CDR3 is CASSLAGLASYEQYF.

In terms of frequency, this clonotype is medium-sized. This chain joins TRBV6-6 and TRBJ1-1. CDR3 length: 11 amino acids. Looked up from germline, CDR1 is MNHNY and CDR2 is SVGAGI (reference sequence). Here the CDR3 reads CASTFDNEAFF.

The chain has TRBV20-1 and TRBJ2-6. Germline V lookup: CDR1 DFQATT, CDR2 SNEGSKA (reference sequence). The CDR3 contains 14 residues. CDR3 sequence reads: CSAPSNPGANVLTF.

CDR3 sequence reads: CASNQGLAGTYEQYF. The chain combines TRBV7-9 with TRBJ2-7; checking the TCRdb D call of TRBD2 is not possible without DNA. Germline-derived CDR1 and CDR2 are SEHNR and FQNEAQ (reference sequence). The CDR3 extends over 15 amino acids. Filled out from reference TRBV7-9 and TRBJ2-7, the complete variable domain reads DTGVSQNPRHKITKRGQNVTFRCDPISEHNRLYWYRQTLGQGPEFLTYFQNEAQLEKSRLLSDRFSAERPKGSFSTLEIQRTEQGDSAMYLCASNQGLAGTYEQYFGPGTRLTVT.

This chain uses TRBV19 with TRBJ1-1. CDR1 and CDR2 from the germline V gene are LNHDA and SQIVND (reference sequence). The CDR3 is 13 residues long. CDR3 residues: CASSIDLSAEAFF.

V is TRBV7-9 and J is TRBJ1-6; the TCRdb D gene call, TRBD1, has no DNA to confirm it. The CDR3 length is 14 residues. Germline V lookup: CDR1 SEHNR, CDR2 FQNEAQ (reference sequence). The CDR3 loop reads CASITGLSNSPLHF.

Its frequency marks this clonotype as medium-sized. The rearrangement joins TRBV30 to TRBJ1-5. The CDR3 spans 13 residues. Per the germline V gene, CDR1 is GTSNPN and CDR2 is SVGIG (reference sequence). CDR3 residues: CAWSEQLDQPQHF.